The T cell receptor (beta chain) described here comes from a study of human T cells and chemical hapten exposure. The CDR3 runs 14 residues. Germline V lookup: CDR1 SGDLS, CDR2 YYNGEE. The V end was cut by 2 bases, the J end by 2 bases, with 9 bases between. Study-level results: DPC sensitization did not alter TCRs above 1 in 1000 frequency.

Time point of the sample: pre-sensitization, week 0. Treatment given: therapeutic diphenylcyclopropenone sensitization with weekly scalp DPC. From whole blood left unfractionated, total RNA was extracted. Worth noting for this clonotype: Antigen specificity is unknown.

TCRdb ran MiXCR on the RACE reads and lists one entry per CDR3 protein. This table has tens of thousands of distinct CDR3 sequences, around 10% appearing once. Here the sequenced sample was whole blood, taken in connection with sensitization to the hapten diphenylcyclopropenone (DPC). This sequence joins TRBV9 and TRBJ2-3; no firm D call. This clonotype was obtained from a woman between 35 and 50 years old with alopecia areata. Some clones in this sample may be carry-over from other donors' samples. CDR3 amino acids: CASSVGQHTDTQYF. The CDR3 nucleotides are TGTGCCAGCAGCGTCGGGCAGCACACAGATACGCAGTATTTT.